This T cell receptor beta chain was sequenced for a study of cytomegalovirus exposure and HLA in healthy donors. The PCR was carried out with 60 Vbeta primers and 13 Jbeta primers. Profiled with immunoSEQ multiplex PCR; TCRdb holds only in-frame clones, not every one. The table shows 150,000 to 200,000 clones, with approximately 88% occurring only once. This CDR3 region has 15 residues. V was clipped by 5 bases and J by 3 bases; unmatched bases: 5. Germline V gene lookup returns CDR1 LNHDA and CDR2 SQIVND (reference sequence). Specimen: PBMCs. The J gene is TRBJ1-5, the V gene TRBV19, with 9 bases that match TRBD1. The receptor comes from a boy younger than 10 in good health and CMV-seronegative. CDR3 sequence (DNA): TGTGCCAGTAGTGGGGGGGACAGGGTCAATCAGCCCCAGCATTTT. Amino acids: CASSGGDRVNQPQHF. The full variable domain, rest sourced from reference TRBV19 and TRBJ1-5, is DGGITQSPKYLFRKEGQNVTLSCEQNLNHDAMYWYRQDPGQGLRLIYYSQIVNDFQKGDIAEGYSVSREKKESFPLTVTSAQKNPTAFYLCASSGGDRVNQPQHFGDGTRLSIL.